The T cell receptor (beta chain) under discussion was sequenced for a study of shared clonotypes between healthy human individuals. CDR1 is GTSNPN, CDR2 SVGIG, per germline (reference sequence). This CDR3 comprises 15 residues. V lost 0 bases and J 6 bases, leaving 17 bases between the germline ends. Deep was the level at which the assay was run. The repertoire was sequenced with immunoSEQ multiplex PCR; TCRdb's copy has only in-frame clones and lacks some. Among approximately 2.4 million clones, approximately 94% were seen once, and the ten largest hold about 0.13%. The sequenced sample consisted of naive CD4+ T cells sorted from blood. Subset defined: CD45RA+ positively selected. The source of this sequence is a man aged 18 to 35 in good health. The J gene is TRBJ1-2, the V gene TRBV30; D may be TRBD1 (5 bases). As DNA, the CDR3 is TGTGCCTGGAGTGTCCTTGGGACTTTTGGCAATGGCTACACCTTC. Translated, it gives CAWSVLGTFGNGYTF.